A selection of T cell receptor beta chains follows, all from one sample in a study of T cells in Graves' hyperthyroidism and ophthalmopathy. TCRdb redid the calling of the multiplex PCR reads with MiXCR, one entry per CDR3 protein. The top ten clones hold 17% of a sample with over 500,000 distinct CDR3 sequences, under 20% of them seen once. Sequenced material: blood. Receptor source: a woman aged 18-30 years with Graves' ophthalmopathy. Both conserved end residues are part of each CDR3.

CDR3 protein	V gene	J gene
CASSPPAGAGFEQYF	TRBV18	TRBJ2-7
CASRDHLNEQYF	TRBV19	TRBJ2-7
CASSEAGTVKAFF	TRBV25-1	TRBJ1-1
CASSEGGGSLGYTF	TRBV2	TRBJ1-2
CASSIGQGINSPLHF	TRBV28	TRBJ1-6
CSARALRGKWAEAFF	TRBV20-1	TRBJ1-1
CASSDRTGPGELFF	TRBV6-1	TRBJ2-2
CASSYSTQSVKNIQYF	TRBV6-2/TRBV6-3	TRBJ2-4
CASSERDRGNTEAFF	TRBV18	TRBJ1-1
CASRQGTHTEAFF	TRBV12-3/TRBV12-4	TRBJ1-1
CASSLNARTNEQYF	TRBV7-9	TRBJ2-7
CSMRGDSTDTQYF	TRBV20-1	TRBJ2-3
CASSADLNYGYTF	TRBV6-1	TRBJ1-2
CASLGWEEAFF	TRBV2	TRBJ1-1
CSARDRVGQPQHF	TRBV20-1	TRBJ1-5
CASSLGPSRAQYF	TRBV3-1	TRBJ2-5
CASSYSISPVTYEQYF	TRBV6-5	TRBJ2-7
CAWSVLVGGRNYNEQFF	TRBV30	TRBJ2-1
CSARGAGAEAFF	TRBV20-1	TRBJ1-1
CASSTNSGTGGTDTQYF	TRBV5-1	TRBJ2-3
CASSFWGREQYF	TRBV28	TRBJ2-7
CASSQGRVLGNNEQFF	TRBV3-2	TRBJ2-1
CASSLLGSFEGGEKLFF	TRBV28	TRBJ1-4
CASSWGGDGYTF	TRBV5-1	TRBJ1-2
CSARLVRETQYF	TRBV20-1	TRBJ2-5
CSVEDLGAGEDGYTF	TRBV29-1	TRBJ1-2
CASSGHTGGQGGNTIYF	TRBV2	TRBJ1-3
CSASRGQVGETQYF	TRBV20-1	TRBJ2-5
CASSLDPGQRINEQFF	TRBV27	TRBJ2-1
CASSYVGGTSVRGYQETQYF	TRBV6-2/TRBV6-3	TRBJ2-5
CASSLDRVQGPFF	TRBV11-2	TRBJ2-1
CASSPTTPVDYGYTF	TRBV18	TRBJ1-2
CASNRKRETDTQYF	TRBV2	TRBJ2-3
CASSSGQSSTDTQYF	TRBV19	TRBJ2-3
CASSWGRPNTGELFF	TRBV11-2	TRBJ2-2
CASSQTSGERETQYF	TRBV6-1	TRBJ2-5
CASSTPDTQYF	TRBV28	TRBJ2-3
CASSADNTEAFF	TRBV28	TRBJ1-1
CASSLVLGGYKQYF	TRBV7-2	TRBJ2-7
CASSVDRSYGYTF	TRBV7-2	TRBJ1-2
CASSERAGTFYSNQPQHF	TRBV10-3	TRBJ1-5
CASSRDRGRKDEQFF	TRBV3-1	TRBJ2-1
CASSLGQTYNSPLHF	TRBV5-1	TRBJ1-6
CASSFRTGGEYEQYF	TRBV5-1	TRBJ2-7
CASSIEGGMRTEAFF	TRBV19	TRBJ1-1
CASSYSAGGNTEAFF	TRBV6-5	TRBJ1-1
CAISRLAGEDTQYF	TRBV10-3	TRBJ2-3
CASSLPTENVGPGGTEAFF	TRBV7-9	TRBJ1-1
CASTPSGSGIYEQYF	TRBV7-8	TRBJ2-7
CASSEPGISDYEQYF	TRBV6-1	TRBJ2-7